The entry below gives a single T cell receptor beta chain sequence along with its context. Its antigen is still unknown. This sample is drawn from a study of T cell clones after liver transplantation. Study details: Third-party-reactive TCRbeta sequences from pre-transplant mixed lymphocyte reactions served as antigen-independent comparators. Subjects received no induction therapy and standard immunosuppression until randomization at 12-24 months post-transplant.

This CDR3 has 12 residues. The V end lost 2 bases, the J end lost 6 bases, and 8 bases lay between the germline ends. Germline V gene lookup returns CDR1 MDHEN and CDR2 SYDVKM. The assay was immunoSEQ multiplex PCR, and TCRdb's table has in-frame clones only and misses some. Found here are about 15,000 clones, over 90% of them singletons; the top ten hold 48%. Regarding the study as a whole: Compared with third party-reactive sequences, donor-reactive ones declined more, independent of withdrawal success. Post-transplant, graft-donor-reactive CD4 TCRbeta sequences in blood dropped significantly in 5 of 8 subjects.

The source material was CD8+ T cells from blood, sampled before liver transplant. V gene TRBV28 combines with J gene TRBJ2-7; D is possibly TRBD2 (5 bases). This receptor was identified in a human donor who received a liver transplant. CDR3 nucleotides: TGTGCCAGCAGTTTAGGGCGGGCCGAGCAGTACTTC. Translation gives CASSLGRAEQYF.